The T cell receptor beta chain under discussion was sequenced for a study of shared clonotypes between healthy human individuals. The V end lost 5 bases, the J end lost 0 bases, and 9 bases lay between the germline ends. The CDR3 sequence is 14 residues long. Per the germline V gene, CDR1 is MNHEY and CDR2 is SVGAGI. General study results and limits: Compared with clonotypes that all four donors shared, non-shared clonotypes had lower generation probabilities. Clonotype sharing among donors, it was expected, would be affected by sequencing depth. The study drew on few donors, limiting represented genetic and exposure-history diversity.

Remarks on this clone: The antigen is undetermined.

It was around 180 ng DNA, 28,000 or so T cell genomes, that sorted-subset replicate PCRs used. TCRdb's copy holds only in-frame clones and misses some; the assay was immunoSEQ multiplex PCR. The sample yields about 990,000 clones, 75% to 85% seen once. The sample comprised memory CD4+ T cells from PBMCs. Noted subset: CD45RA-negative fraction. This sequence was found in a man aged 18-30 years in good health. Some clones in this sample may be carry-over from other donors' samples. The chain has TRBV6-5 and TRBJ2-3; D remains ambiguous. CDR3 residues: CASSPDRSTDTQYF. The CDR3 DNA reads TGTGCCAGCAGTCCTGACCGAAGCACAGATACGCAGTATTTT.